The TCR beta chain described here comes from a study of blood T cell repertoires in COVID-19. Study background: Donors in the United States, Italy and Spain gave samples during acute or convalescent COVID-19. The analysed material was cDNA or gDNA that came from T cells, B-cell-depleted T cells, or PBMCs.

Profiled with immunoSEQ multiplex PCR; TCRdb holds only in-frame clones, not every one. The top ten clones hold about 2.1% of a sample with about 400,000 clones, roughly 87% of them seen once. CDR3 length: 12 amino acids. Participants, about 18 to 100 years old, spanned approximately 25 US areas. Clinical history reported by participants formed the basis on which cohorts were assigned. The chain couples TRBV21-1 to TRBJ1-1. TRBV21-1 is recorded as a pseudogene. The sequencing sample was made of PBMCs or T cells enriched from blood (not recorded which). The clonotype was recovered from a woman aged 40 to 50 with acute COVID-19. CDR3 in DNA: TGTGCCAGCAGCTGGTCGGGGACTGAAGCTTTCTTT. Amino acid sequence: CASSWSGTEAFF.